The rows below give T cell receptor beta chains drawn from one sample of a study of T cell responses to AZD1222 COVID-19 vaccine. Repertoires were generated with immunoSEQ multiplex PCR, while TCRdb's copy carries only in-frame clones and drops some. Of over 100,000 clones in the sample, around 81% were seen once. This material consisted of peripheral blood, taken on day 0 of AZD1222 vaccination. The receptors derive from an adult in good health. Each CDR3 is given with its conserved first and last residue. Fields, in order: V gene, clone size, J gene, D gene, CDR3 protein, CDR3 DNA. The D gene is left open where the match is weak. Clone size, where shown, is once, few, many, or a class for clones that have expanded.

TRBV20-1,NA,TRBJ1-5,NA,CSASPLPGHQPQHF,TGCAGTGCTAGTCCCCTGCCGGGGCATCAGCCCCAGCATTTT
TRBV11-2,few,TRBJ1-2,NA,CASSAARALRGYTF,TGTGCCAGCAGCGCGGCGAGGGCCCTTCGTGGCTACACCTTC
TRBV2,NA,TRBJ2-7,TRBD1,CASSPQGQGYEQYF,TGTGCCAGCAGCCCCCAAGGACAGGGCTACGAGCAGTACTTC
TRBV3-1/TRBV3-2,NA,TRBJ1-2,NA,CASSQGTPNYGYTF,TGTGCCAGCAGCCAGGGGACACCTAACTATGGCTACACCTTC
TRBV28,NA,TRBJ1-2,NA,CASTTGSYGYTF,TGTGCCAGCACCACAGGGTCCTATGGCTACACCTTC
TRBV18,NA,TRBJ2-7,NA,CASSSYTEFEQYF,TGTGCCAGCTCATCGTACACAGAGTTCGAGCAGTACTTC
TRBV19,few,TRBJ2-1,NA,CASSPRYNEQFF,TGTGCCAGTAGTCCAAGATACAATGAGCAGTTCTTC
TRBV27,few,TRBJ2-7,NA,CASSRQARDEQYF,TGTGCCAGCAGTAGACAGGCCAGGGACGAGCAGTACTTC
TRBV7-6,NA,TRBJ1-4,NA,CASSAFSSATNEKLFF,TGTGCCAGCAGCGCCTTTAGTTCCGCAACTAATGAAAAACTGTTTTTT
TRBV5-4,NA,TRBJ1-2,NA,CASSPDWGVGGYTF,TGTGCCAGCAGCCCTGACTGGGGAGTGGGGGGCTACACCTTC
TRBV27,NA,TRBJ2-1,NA,CASRSYREQFF,TGTGCCAGCCGATCGTACAGGGAGCAGTTCTTC
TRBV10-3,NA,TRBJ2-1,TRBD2,CAISVTGLAGGSSYNEQFF,TGTGCCATCAGTGTTACGGGACTAGCGGGAGGTAGTAGCTACAATGAGCAGTTCTTC
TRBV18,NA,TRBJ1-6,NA,CASSLRLGDSYNSPLHF,TGTGCCAGCTCCCTCCGACTGGGGGACTCCTATAATTCACCCCTCCACTTT
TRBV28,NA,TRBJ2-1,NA,CASTLNYNEQFF,TGTGCCAGCACCCTGAACTACAATGAGCAGTTCTTC
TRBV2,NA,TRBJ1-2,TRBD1,CASAVDRADGYTF,TGTGCCAGCGCAGTGGACAGGGCGGATGGCTACACCTTC
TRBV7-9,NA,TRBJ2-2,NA,CASSSRGPTGELFF,TGTGCCAGCAGCTCCCGGGGGCCCACCGGGGAGCTGTTTTTT
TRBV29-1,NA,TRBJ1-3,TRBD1,CSVTGQGSGNTIYF,TGCAGCGTGACGGGACAGGGCTCTGGAAACACCATATATTTT